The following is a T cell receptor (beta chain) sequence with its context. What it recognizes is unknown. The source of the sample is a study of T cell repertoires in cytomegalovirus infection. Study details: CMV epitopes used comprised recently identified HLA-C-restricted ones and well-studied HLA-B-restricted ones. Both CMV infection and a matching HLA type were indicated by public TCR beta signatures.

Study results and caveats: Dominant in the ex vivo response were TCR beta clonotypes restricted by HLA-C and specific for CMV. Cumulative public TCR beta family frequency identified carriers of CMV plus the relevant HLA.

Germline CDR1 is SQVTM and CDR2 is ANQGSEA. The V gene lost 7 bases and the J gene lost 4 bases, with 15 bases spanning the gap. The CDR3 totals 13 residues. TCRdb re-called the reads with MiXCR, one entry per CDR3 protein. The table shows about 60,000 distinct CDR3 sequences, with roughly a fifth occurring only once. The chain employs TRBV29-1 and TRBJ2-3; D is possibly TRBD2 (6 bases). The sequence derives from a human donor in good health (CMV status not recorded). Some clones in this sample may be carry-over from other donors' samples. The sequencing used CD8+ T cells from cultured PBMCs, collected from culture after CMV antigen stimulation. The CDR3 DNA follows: TGCAGCGCGGAAGAAAGCGGGCCAGATACGCAGTATTTT. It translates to CSAEESGPDTQYF.